This T cell receptor (beta chain) was recovered during a study of regulatory T cells in long-lasting Graves disease. This clonotype showed up many times. Its target is not known. General study results and limits: Persistent disease preferred TRBV28, TRBJ1-2 and TRBJ2-5; new disease, TRBV20-1 and TRBJ2-1.

The CDR3 runs 15 residues. V was pared by 3 bases and J by 2 bases, with 13 bases between. Germline CDR1 and CDR2: ENHRY and SYGVKD. Investigators prepared the TCR beta libraries by applying iRepertoire HTBI primers and Arm-PCR of CDR3 regions. MiXCR, applied by TCRdb to the multiplex PCR reads, yields one record per CDR3 protein. The table records 390,000 or so distinct CDR3 sequences, roughly 23% of them present only once. The time point here: persistent/refractory GD, antithyroid drugs over 5 years with positive TRAb. PBMCs were the source of the RNA used for TCR sequencing. Staff took roughly 8.1 milliliters of peripheral blood and put it into EDTA tubes.

This receptor was obtained from a woman aged 40 to 50 with Graves disease. V is TRBV10-3 and J is TRBJ1-2, with D perhaps matching TRBD1 (6 bases). Sequencing used peripheral blood mononuclear cells (PBMCs), obtained when the disease was refractory, from a patient treated with antithyroid drugs. CDR3 amino acids: CAISDPGVANYGYTF. CDR3 nucleotide sequence: TGTGCCATCAGTGATCCAGGGGTGGCGAACTATGGCTACACCTTC.